This TCR beta chain is from a study of neurological immune-mediated disorders. There are many counts of this clonotype. TCRdb redid the calling of the 5' RACE reads with MiXCR, one entry per CDR3 protein. Of some 49,000 distinct CDR3 sequences in the sample, around 14% were seen once. The time point was: longitudinal time-point 2. This CDR3 contains 16 residues. The germline gives CDR1 SGHRS, CDR2 YFSETQ. The V and J ends lost 0 bases and 4 bases, in that order; junction bases with no gene match: 6. V and J are TRBV5-1 and TRBJ2-1; TRBD2 agrees at 8 bases. The specimen was PBMCs. The TCR sequence derives from a male donor with HTLV-1-associated myelopathy (HAM/TSP). CDR3 region: CASSLATSGRYNEQFF. CDR3 in DNA: TGCGCCAGCAGCTTGGCTACTAGCGGCCGATACAATGAGCAGTTCTTC.